This T cell receptor (beta chain) was recovered during a study of graft-versus-host responses after intestinal transplantation. Study-wide context: Recipients obtained multivisceral, liver-intestinal, or isolated intestinal transplants.

The CDR3 runs 19 residues. V lost 2 bases, J lost 2 bases, and 15 bases stayed unmatched. The V gene's germline CDR1 is LGHNA and CDR2 YNFKEQ. Here immunoSEQ multiplex PCR was the method, and the copy in TCRdb shows in-frame clones only, minus some. The repertoire holds some 8,200 clones, with 85% to 95% as singletons. A note on this clone: Its matching antigen is unknown.

General study findings and limits: GvH clonotypes were identified within recipient marrow, with a subset emerging first in ileum or blood.

This sequence originates from a human patient who received an intestinal transplant, so some T cells may come from the graft donor. V usage is TRBV4-2 and J usage is TRBJ2-1; 7 bases match TRBD1. The sequenced sample was PBMCs, obtained around 31 days after intestinal transplant. This CDR3 reads CASSQRYLRQGVTYNEQFF. The CDR3 nucleotides are TGTGCCAGCAGCCAAAGGTACCTTCGGCAGGGGGTGACCTACAATGAGCAGTTCTTC.